Listed below are T cell receptor beta chains from one sample, sequenced in a study of CD8 T cells in ankylosing spondylitis. In TCRdb, the 5' RACE reads were re-called with MiXCR into one record per CDR3 protein. The sample carries roughly 140,000 distinct CDR3 sequences, around 45% recorded once. The sequencing sample was made of synovial fluid, either unsorted or a sorted T cell fraction (not recorded which). The receptors originated from a male donor with ankylosing spondylitis. The CDR3 runs from the conserved cysteine through the conserved F or W. A D gene is named only where the DNA matches it firmly. Expanded clones are given a class, and other clones once, few, many or no size at all.

v_gene: TRBV6-5; abundance: few; d_gene: -; j_gene: TRBJ2-7; CDR3nt: TGTGCCAGCAGTTACCTCGATCCCCGTCGAACTTACGAGCAGTACTTC; CDR3aa: CASSYLDPRRTYEQYF
v_gene: TRBV12-3/TRBV12-4; abundance: -; d_gene: TRBD2; j_gene: TRBJ2-2; CDR3nt: TGTGCCAGCAGTTTCTATGCGGGAGGTGGCGGGGAGCTGTTTTTT; CDR3aa: CASSFYAGGGGELFF
v_gene: TRBV7-7; abundance: few; d_gene: -; j_gene: TRBJ2-7; CDR3nt: TGTGCTAGCAGCTTAGCCCTGACCTACGAGCAGTACTTC; CDR3aa: CASSLALTYEQYF
v_gene: TRBV20-1; abundance: -; d_gene: TRBD2; j_gene: TRBJ2-1; CDR3nt: TGCAGTGCTACCCGGACTAGCGGGCATTACAATGAGCAGTTCTTC; CDR3aa: CSATRTSGHYNEQFF
v_gene: TRBV12-3/TRBV12-4; abundance: few; d_gene: -; j_gene: TRBJ1-5; CDR3nt: TGTGCCAGCACCCAGGGGCGCAATCAGCCCCAGCATTTT; CDR3aa: CASTQGRNQPQHF
v_gene: TRBV15; abundance: -; d_gene: -; j_gene: TRBJ2-1; CDR3nt: TGTGCCACCAGCACTCCCTTGTGGGGGGGGCCTCGTAATGAGCAGTTCTTC; CDR3aa: CATSTPLWGGPRNEQFF
v_gene: TRBV10-2; abundance: few; d_gene: -; j_gene: TRBJ2-3; CDR3nt: TGCGCCAGCAGTGAGGGAATAGCGGAAGTTAGCACAGATACGCAGTATTTT; CDR3aa: CASSEGIAEVSTDTQYF
v_gene: TRBV27; abundance: -; d_gene: TRBD1; j_gene: TRBJ2-3; CDR3nt: TGTGCCAGCAGTTGGACAGGGGCTGGCACAGATACGCAGTATTTT; CDR3aa: CASSWTGAGTDTQYF
v_gene: TRBV4-1; abundance: few; d_gene: -; j_gene: TRBJ1-1; CDR3nt: TGCGCCAGCAGCCAAGATATCAGGGCCCTGAACACTGAAGCTTTCTTT; CDR3aa: CASSQDIRALNTEAFF
v_gene: TRBV12-3/TRBV12-4; abundance: -; d_gene: -; j_gene: TRBJ1-5; CDR3nt: TGTGCCAGCAGTATTTATGGGGCTCAGCCCCAGCATTTT; CDR3aa: CASSIYGAQPQHF
v_gene: TRBV28; abundance: -; d_gene: -; j_gene: TRBJ2-3; CDR3nt: TGTGCCAGCAGTTTAGTAAGGGGGTGGACAGATACGCAGTATTTT; CDR3aa: CASSLVRGWTDTQYF
v_gene: TRBV18; abundance: once; d_gene: -; j_gene: TRBJ2-7; CDR3nt: TGTGCCAGCTCTCATCTTCACCGCTCGGGACTTCCCGCTGAGCAGTACTTC; CDR3aa: CASSHLHRSGLPAEQYF
v_gene: TRBV6-5; abundance: -; d_gene: TRBD1; j_gene: TRBJ2-1; CDR3nt: TGTGCCAGCAGTTTTGGACAGGGCTACATTGAGCAGTTCTTC; CDR3aa: CASSFGQGYIEQFF
v_gene: TRBV19; abundance: -; d_gene: -; j_gene: TRBJ1-3; CDR3nt: TGTGCCAGTAGTCGACAAGGGGCAGAAGGAAACACCATATATTTT; CDR3aa: CASSRQGAEGNTIYF
v_gene: TRBV12-3/TRBV12-4; abundance: few; d_gene: TRBD1; j_gene: TRBJ1-5; CDR3nt: TGTGCCAGCAGCCAGACAGGGGTTCCCAATCAGCCCCAGCATTTT; CDR3aa: CASSQTGVPNQPQHF
v_gene: TRBV7-3; abundance: many; d_gene: TRBD2; j_gene: TRBJ2-1; CDR3nt: TGTGCCAGCAGCTTAACGTATTGGACTAGCGGGAGGGGAAATGAGCAGTTCTTC; CDR3aa: CASSLTYWTSGRGNEQFF
v_gene: TRBV5-1; abundance: once; d_gene: -; j_gene: TRBJ1-3; CDR3nt: TGCGCCAGCAGCTTTCGTGGGAGAGGAAACACCATATATTTT; CDR3aa: CASSFRGRGNTIYF
v_gene: TRBV3-1; abundance: -; d_gene: -; j_gene: TRBJ1-2; CDR3nt: TGTGCCAGCAGCCAAGTCGTCACAAATGGCTACACCTTC; CDR3aa: CASSQVVTNGYTF
v_gene: TRBV6-1; abundance: -; d_gene: -; j_gene: TRBJ2-5; CDR3nt: TGTGCCAGCAGTCCCCTTGGAGGGATCCAGCGGGCATACCAAGAGACCCAGTACTTC; CDR3aa: CASSPLGGIQRAYQETQYF
v_gene: TRBV6-1; abundance: -; d_gene: -; j_gene: TRBJ1-1; CDR3nt: TGTGCCAGCAGTAAAAGGCCTCGCGAGGGGAACACTGAAGCTTTCTTT; CDR3aa: CASSKRPREGNTEAFF
v_gene: TRBV3-1; abundance: -; d_gene: -; j_gene: TRBJ1-2; CDR3nt: TGTGCCAGCAGCCAAGGGTGGTCTAACTATGGCTACACCTTC; CDR3aa: CASSQGWSNYGYTF
v_gene: TRBV4-3; abundance: -; d_gene: -; j_gene: TRBJ2-1; CDR3nt: TGCGCCAGCAGCCAAGATCTAGTCCCTTGGGCCGGGACCAATGAGCAGTTCTTC; CDR3aa: CASSQDLVPWAGTNEQFF